One and the same sample provided the 32 T cell receptor beta chains below, sequenced in a study of blood T cell repertoires in COVID-19 (TCRdb year 2020). The library was prepared using the immunoSEQ multiplex PCR assay. Entries here come from immuneACCESS through TCRdb and include only in-frame sequences with V and J called. Some clones fail to appear in such tables; in the studies checked, an unresolved V gene covers under half of the shortfall, and the cause of the remainder is unknown. The sample data list approximately 280,000 clones, and roughly 90% of these were observed just once. Together, the top ten hold about 9.8% of the sample. The sequencing input was peripheral blood. These receptors were taken from a man in his late teens or twenties with active or convalescent COVID-19.

The CDR3 loop is CASSTGGTDTQYF. CDR3 nucleotide sequence: TGTGCCAGCAGTACCGGGGGGACAGATACGCAGTATTTT. The chain recombines TRBV9 with TRBJ2-3, with 7 positions matching TRBD2. The CDR3 is made up of 13 amino acids. V gave up 5 bases and J gave up 3 bases; unmatched junction bases: 3. The germline gives CDR1 SGDLS, CDR2 YYNGEE.

The V gene is TRBV11-2, the J gene TRBJ2-5, with 9 bases fitting TRBD2. With V trimmed by 1 base and J by 0 bases, 12 bases remained unmatched. This CDR3 contains 19 residues. Germline V gives CDR1 SGHAT, CDR2 FQNNGV. For the CDR3, the DNA is TGTGCCAGCAGCTTAGGAGGGACTAGCTCCGTACTCTACCAAGAGACCCAGTACTTC. Its protein product is CASSLGGTSSVLYQETQYF.

The chain carries TRBV27 and TRBJ1-1; TRBD1 is a possible D gene (5 bases). CDR3 length: 14 amino acids. V was clipped by 3 bases and J by 7 bases, with 15 bases between them. Germline V lookup: CDR1 MNHEY, CDR2 SMNVEV (reference sequence). In DNA form, the CDR3 reads TGTGCCAGCAGTTTTGGACATGCCCCCCATGAAGCTTTCTTT. Amino acids: CASSFGHAPHEAFF.

This clone appeared once. J is TRBJ1-2 and V is TRBV12-3 or TRBV12-4; D gene ambiguous. The CDR3 sequence is 12 residues long. This CDR3 reads CASSHENYGYTF. In nucleotides, the CDR3 is TGTGCGAGCTCCCACGAGAACTATGGCTACACCTTC.

The chain joins TRBV19 to TRBJ2-1, with 7 bases aligning to TRBD2. CDR1 and CDR2 (germline): LNHDA, SQIVND (reference sequence). J was trimmed by 6 bases and V by 3 bases; bases with no gene match: 17. This CDR3 is 18 amino acids long. The CDR3 spells CASSMLAGRTRVFNEQFF. In nucleotides, the CDR3 is TGTGCCAGTAGTATGTTGGCTGGTCGGACTAGAGTTTTCAATGAGCAGTTCTTC.

This rearrangement joins TRBV19 to TRBJ1-2; possible D gene TRBD1, 6 bases. This CDR3 spans 14 amino acids. V lost 1 base and J lost 3, with 9 bases in between. Germline CDR1 reads LNHDA; CDR2 reads SQIVND (reference sequence). This CDR3 reads CASSIGTAYYGYTF. The CDR3 DNA sequence: TGTGCCAGTAGTATAGGGACAGCGTACTATGGCTACACCTTC.

This chain uses TRBV3-1 (or the pseudogene TRBV3-2) with TRBJ2-3; 8 nucleotides agree with TRBD1. Per germline, CDR1 LGHDT and CDR2 YNNKEL (reference sequence). V lost 8 bases and J lost 3; bases outside the gene matches: 1. CDR3 size: 12 residues. The CDR3 coding sequence is TGTGCCAGCGGGGACAGGACAGATACGCAGTATTTT. Protein product: CASGDRTDTQYF.

A word on this clone: Additional DNA sequences in this sample encode the identical CDR3. The chain recombines TRBV5-6 with TRBJ1-5; the D gene is possibly TRBD1 (6 bases). The germline CDR1 and CDR2 sequences are SGHDT and YYEEEE. V lost 5 bases to trimming and J lost 4 bases, with 7 bases between them. The CDR3 runs 12 residues. CDR3 protein: CASSRGNQPQHF. In DNA form, the CDR3 reads TGTGCCAGCAGTAGGGGGAATCAGCCCCAGCATTTT.

The chain joins TRBV2 to TRBJ2-2, with TRBD2 as a possible D gene (7 bases). Trimming removed 4 bases at V and 7 bases at J, with 19 bases between. The CDR3 loop spans 16 amino acids. CDR1 is SNHLY, CDR2 FYNNEI, per germline. The CDR3 loop is CASSVLRGADSGELFF. CDR3 DNA sequence: TGTGCCAGCAGTGTGTTACGGGGGGCCGACAGCGGGGAGCTGTTTTTT.

The rearrangement uses TRBV9 and TRBJ1-6, with D perhaps matching TRBD1 (5 bases). The CDR3 totals 13 residues. V was shortened by 3 bases and J by 9 bases, with 10 bases between the two germline ends. Germline loops: CDR1 SGDLS, CDR2 YYNGEE. CDR3 nucleotide sequence: TGTGCCAGCAGCGAGTGGGGGGGTTCACCCCTCCACTTT. Its protein product is CASSEWGGSPLHF.

The CDR3 DNA reads as TGTGCCACCATTGAGATCGCGGCCTCTGGGGCCAACGTCCTGACTTTC. This gives the protein CATIEIAASGANVLTF. The chain combines TRBV2 with TRBJ2-6; D is unresolved. Trimming took 10 bases from V and 0 from J, leaving 16 bases between them. The CDR3 consists of 16 residues. Germline V lookup: CDR1 SNHLY, CDR2 FYNNEI.

V and J are TRBV10-2 and TRBJ1-1; D unresolved. CDR1 and CDR2 from the germline V gene are WSHSY and SAAADI. The CDR3 sequence is 13 residues long. V was pared by 1 base and J by 1 base, with 4 bases between. DNA of the CDR3: TGCGCCAGCAGTGAGTTGCGGAACACTGAAGCTTTCTTT. It yields the protein CASSELRNTEAFF.

This chain uses TRBV29-1 with TRBJ2-7; D might be TRBD1 (6 bases). Germline V gene lookup returns CDR1 SQVTM and CDR2 ANQGSEA. V lost 7 bases to trimming and J lost 3 bases, with 22 bases between them. The CDR3 is 15 residues long. DNA of the CDR3: TGCAGCGCGATCTTAACGGACAGTGGCCTCTACGAGCAGTACTTC. It yields the protein CSAILTDSGLYEQYF.

This CDR3 reads CASIPGGLNTEAFF. CDR3 in DNA: TGTGCCAGCATTCCCGGGGGGTTGAACACTGAAGCTTTCTTT. V usage is TRBV6-5 and J usage is TRBJ1-1, with D possibly matching TRBD1 (5 bases). The CDR3 consists of 14 residues. The ends were cut back, 7 bases at V and 0 bases at J, with 12 bases in the middle. The V gene's germline CDR1 is MNHEY and CDR2 SVGAGI.

V gene TRBV18 combines with J gene TRBJ2-1; 9 positions agree with TRBD2. After removal of 0 bases from V and 4 bases from J, the junction contained 7 bases not matched to a gene. CDR3 size: 17 residues. Germline V gene sequence: CDR1 KGHSH, CDR2 LQKENI. The CDR3 spells CASSPPYAGGRYNEQFF. For the CDR3, the DNA is TGTGCCAGCTCACCACCGTACGCGGGGGGGCGTTACAATGAGCAGTTCTTC.

V is TRBV5-1 and J is TRBJ1-2, with D unclear. Germline CDR1 is SGHRS and CDR2 is YFSETQ. Between the trimmed V and J ends, which lost 2 bases and 8 bases, there was a span of 25 bases. This CDR3 has 17 amino acids. The CDR3 bases are TGCGCCAGCAGCTTCGATCCCACACCGAAAGGCGGTCGGGGCTACACCTTC. As protein: CASSFDPTPKGGRGYTF.

This clone was detected only once. This chain uses TRBV2 with TRBJ1-6; the match to TRBD1 covers 11 bases. The CDR3 sequence is 15 residues long. V lost 1 base and J lost 10; bases outside the gene matches: 3. Germline lookup yields CDR1 SNHLY and CDR2 FYNNEI. The CDR3 bases are TGTGCCAGCAGTGAAGGGGACAGGGGGTGGTCACCCCTCCACTTT. Amino acids: CASSEGDRGWSPLHF.

The chain uses TRBV13 and TRBJ2-3; the match to TRBD1 covers 9 bases. V lost 5 bases, J lost 1 base, and 4 bases stayed unmatched. There are 15 residues in the CDR3. Germline CDR1 PRHDT, CDR2 FYEKMQ (reference sequence). Written as DNA, the CDR3 is TGTGCCAGCAGCCTCCGGGACAGGGGCACAGATACGCAGTATTTT. Translating it yields CASSLRDRGTDTQYF.

This chain uses TRBV4-3 with TRBJ2-3, with TRBD2 matching over 9 bases. V trimming: 0 bases; J trimming: 1 base; junction bases outside the gene matches: 8. CDR1 LGHNA and CDR2 YSLEER come from the germline V gene. The CDR3 loop spans 18 amino acids. The CDR3 protein is CASSQDLEGGGGTDTQYF. The CDR3 region has the DNA TGCGCCAGCAGCCAAGATCTCGAAGGCGGGGGGGGCACAGATACGCAGTATTTT.

This rearrangement joins TRBV9 to TRBJ2-6; 12 nucleotides line up with TRBD2. The CDR3 spans 19 residues. The V segment lost 1 base and the J segment 1 base; nucleotides outside the gene matches: 6. CDR1 and CDR2 (germline): SGDLS, YYNGEE. CDR3 in amino acids: CASSVRLAGAISGANVLTF. The CDR3 nucleotides are TGTGCCAGCAGCGTAAGACTAGCGGGGGCCATATCTGGGGCCAACGTCCTGACTTTC.

The rearrangement uses TRBV7-2 and TRBJ1-1; 7 bases align to TRBD1. The germline CDR1 and CDR2 sequences are SGHTA and FQGNSA. This CDR3 contains 13 residues. V shed 6 bases, J shed 6 bases, and the junction held 7 bases outside the gene matches. The CDR3 protein is CASSLQGFPEAFF. The CDR3 nucleotides read TGTGCCAGCAGTTTACAGGGGTTCCCTGAAGCTTTCTTT.

The CDR3 region is CASSQDYGVSSYEQYF. In DNA, the CDR3 is TGCGCCAGCAGCCAAGACTACGGGGTGAGCTCCTACGAGCAGTACTTC. The chain has TRBV4-1 and TRBJ2-7, with D perhaps matching TRBD2 (5 bases). In germline, CDR1 is MGHRA, CDR2 YSYEKL. V was trimmed by 0 bases and J by 0 bases, leaving 12 bases between them. This CDR3 region has 16 residues.

This rearrangement joins TRBV18 to TRBJ1-3; D possibly corresponds to TRBD1 (5 bases). Per the germline V gene, CDR1 is KGHSH and CDR2 is LQKENI. The length of the CDR3 is 15 residues. V shed 3 bases and J shed 4 bases, with 13 bases lying between them. The CDR3 loop is CASSPGQGSGNTIYF. In DNA, the CDR3 is TGTGCCAGCTCACCTGGGCAGGGCTCCGGAAACACCATATATTTT.

The rearrangement uses TRBV21-1 and TRBJ2-1; TRBD1 is the table's D call, not checked against the DNA. TRBV21-1 is a pseudogene segment. The CDR3 consists of 15 residues. The CDR3 sequence: CASSRCSGRYNEQFF. In DNA form, the CDR3 reads TGTGCCAGCAGCCGATGCTCAGGCAGGTACAATGAGCAGTTCTTC.

The genes are TRBV19 and TRBJ1-6; the D gene is possibly TRBD1 (6 bases). V was shortened by 6 bases and J by 8 bases, with 11 bases between the two germline ends. CDR1 and CDR2 from the germline V gene are LNHDA and SQIVND (reference sequence). There are 13 residues in the CDR3. CDR3 residues: CASRSGAYSPLHF. The CDR3, as DNA: TGTGCCAGTAGGTCAGGGGCTTATTCACCCCTCCACTTT.

The CDR3 is CASSPVGDSGNTIYF. Written as DNA, the CDR3 is TGTGCCAGCTCACCGGTAGGAGACTCTGGAAACACCATATATTTT. This chain joins TRBV18 and TRBJ1-3; D not certain. Germline assignment: CDR1 KGHSH and CDR2 LQKENI. This CDR3 region has 15 residues. V lost 3 bases and J lost 0, with 9 bases in between.

The V gene is TRBV13, the J gene TRBJ2-2; 7 bases map to TRBD1. CDR1 and CDR2 from the germline V gene are PRHDT and FYEKMQ (reference sequence). This CDR3 has 14 amino acids. J lost 5 bases, V lost 8 bases, and 8 bases had no gene match. DNA for the CDR3: TGTGCCAGCTCCCGAGGGGGCGTTACCGGGGAGCTGTTTTTT. Protein sequence: CASSRGGVTGELFF.

Details on this clone: This specimen includes other DNA sequences encoding the same CDR3. The chain is built from TRBV6-5 and TRBJ1-1, with D possibly being TRBD1 (5 bases). V was cut by 5 bases and J by 8 bases, with 9 bases left in between. The germline gives CDR1 MNHEY, CDR2 SVGAGI. The CDR3 loop spans 11 amino acids. The CDR3 DNA reads as TGTGCCAGCAGTACCACAGGAGAAGCTTTCTTT. Translation gives CASSTTGEAFF.

This sequence joins TRBV4-1 and TRBJ1-1; 8 bases agree with TRBD1. V lost 2 bases, J lost 6 bases, and 5 bases stayed unmatched. CDR3 length: 14 residues. Germline lookup yields CDR1 MGHRA and CDR2 YSYEKL. CDR3 sequence: CASSQHPGQAEAFF. DNA of the CDR3: TGCGCCAGCAGCCAACATCCGGGACAGGCTGAAGCTTTCTTT.

The chain couples TRBV10-1 to TRBJ2-7, with 8 positions matching TRBD1. Per the germline V gene, CDR1 is WNHNN and CDR2 is SYGVQD (reference sequence). The CDR3 is 14 amino acids. With 4 bases clipped from V and 1 base from J, the junction kept 3 bases outside the gene matches. In DNA form, the CDR3 reads TGCGCCAGCAGTGGACAGGGGAGGTCCTACGAGCAGTACTTC. It translates to CASSGQGRSYEQYF.

The chain carries TRBV9 and TRBJ2-1; 14 bases agree with TRBD2. Germline values: CDR1 SGDLS, CDR2 YYNGEE. The V gene end was trimmed by 3 bases and the J gene end by 8 bases; junction bases not matched to a gene: 7. This CDR3 comprises 16 residues. CDR3 sequence (DNA): TGTGCCAGCAGCGGGGGACTAGCGGGGGATATCGATGAGCAGTTCTTC. This gives the protein CASSGGLAGDIDEQFF.

This chain connects TRBV7-2 to TRBJ2-7; 8 nucleotides agree with TRBD1. The CDR3 has 13 residues. Looked up from germline, CDR1 is SGHTA and CDR2 is FQGNSA. V shed 5 bases and J 6 bases; nucleotides not matched to a gene: 6. The DNA of the CDR3 is TGTGCCAGCAGCCCGGACAGGGTGGGCGAGCAGTACTTC. Its protein is CASSPDRVGEQYF. Supplemented by reference TRBV7-2 and TRBJ2-7, the full variable domain reads GAGVSQSPSNKVTEKGKDVELRCDPISGHTALYWYRQSLGQGLEFLIYFQGNSAPDKSGLPSDRFSAERTGGSVSTLTIQRTQQEDSAVYLCASSPDRVGEQYFGPGTRLTVT.